This T cell receptor beta chain was sequenced during a study of human T cells and chemical hapten exposure. Study as a whole: Skin on the upper inner arm, about 2 cm by about 2 cm in size, was sensitized with 2% DPC. General study results and limits: TCRs exceeding a frequency of 1 in 1000 stayed unchanged under DPC sensitization.

This clonotype has a count of ten or more. No antigen is known for it. CDR3 length: 16 amino acids. The V gene's germline CDR1 is DFQATT and CDR2 SNEGSKA (reference sequence). Trimming stripped 1 base from V and 3 bases from J, with 15 bases between. TCRdb reprocessed the RACE reads with MiXCR, giving one entry per CDR3 protein. The data hold about 90,000 distinct CDR3 sequences, with approximately 11% observed a single time. Sample time point: patch test 3, about 24 weeks after DPC sensitization. Treatment denoted: therapeutic diphenylcyclopropenone sensitization with weekly scalp DPC. Sequencing was performed on whole blood, taken in connection with sensitization to the hapten diphenylcyclopropenone (DPC). J is TRBJ2-2 and V is TRBV20-1; the D gene is possibly TRBD2 (6 bases). This sequence originates from a woman between 25 and 40 years old with alopecia areata. Some clones in this sample may be carry-over from other donors' samples. The CDR3 here is CSARGAGSFDTGELFF. For the CDR3, the DNA is TGCAGTGCTAGAGGCGCCGGGAGCTTCGACACCGGGGAGCTGTTTTTT.